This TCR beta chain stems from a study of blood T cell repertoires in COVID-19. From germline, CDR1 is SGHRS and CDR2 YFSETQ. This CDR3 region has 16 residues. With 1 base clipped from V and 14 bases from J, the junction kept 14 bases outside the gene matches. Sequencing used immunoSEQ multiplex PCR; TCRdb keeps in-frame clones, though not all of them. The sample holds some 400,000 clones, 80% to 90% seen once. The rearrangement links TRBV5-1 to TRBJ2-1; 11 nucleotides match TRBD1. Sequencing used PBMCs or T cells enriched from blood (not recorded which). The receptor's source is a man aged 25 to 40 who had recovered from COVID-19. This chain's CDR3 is CASSLLPGQGDGGKFF. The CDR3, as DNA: TGCGCCAGCAGCTTGCTCCCGGGACAGGGGGACGGAGGGAAGTTCTTC.